This TCR beta chain was sequenced for a study of blood T cell repertoires in COVID-19. Original methodology: Amplification of reference gene primers provided the estimated nucleated cell counts. The method was immunoSEQ multiplex PCR; TCRdb's version includes in-frame clones alone and lacks a portion of them. Clone size and the V and J calls come from that table; the DNA yielded D and trimming. The sample yields 87,000 or so clones, over 80% seen once. The V gene lost 4 bases and the J gene lost 1 base, with 12 bases spanning the gap. Germline V gene data show CDR1 as MNHEY and CDR2 as SMNVEV (reference sequence). The CDR3 has 15 amino acids.

The receptor's source is a woman between 65 and 79 years old with acute or convalescent COVID-19. The sample taken for sequencing was peripheral blood. This sequence joins TRBV27 and TRBJ2-3; D perhaps matches TRBD1 (5 bases). CDR3 in amino acids: CASSSGPRRTDTQYF. DNA of the CDR3: TGTGCCAGCAGTTCAGGGCCCCGTCGCACAGATACGCAGTATTTT.